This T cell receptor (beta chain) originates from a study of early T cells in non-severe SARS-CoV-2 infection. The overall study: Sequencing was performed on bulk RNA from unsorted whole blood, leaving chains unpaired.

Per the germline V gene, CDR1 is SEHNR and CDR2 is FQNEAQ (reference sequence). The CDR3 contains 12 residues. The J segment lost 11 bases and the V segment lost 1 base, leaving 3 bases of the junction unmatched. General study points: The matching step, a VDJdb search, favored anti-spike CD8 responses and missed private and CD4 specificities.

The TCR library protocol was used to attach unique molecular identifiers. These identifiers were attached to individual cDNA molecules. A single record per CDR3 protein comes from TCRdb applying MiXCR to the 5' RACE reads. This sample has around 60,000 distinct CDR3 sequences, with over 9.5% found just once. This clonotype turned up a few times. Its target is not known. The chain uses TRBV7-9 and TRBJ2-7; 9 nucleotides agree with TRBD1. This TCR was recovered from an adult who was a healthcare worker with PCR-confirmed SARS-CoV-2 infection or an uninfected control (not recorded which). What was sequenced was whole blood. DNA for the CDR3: TGTGCCAGCAGCTTAGACGGACAGGGGAAGTACTTC. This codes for CASSLDGQGKYF.